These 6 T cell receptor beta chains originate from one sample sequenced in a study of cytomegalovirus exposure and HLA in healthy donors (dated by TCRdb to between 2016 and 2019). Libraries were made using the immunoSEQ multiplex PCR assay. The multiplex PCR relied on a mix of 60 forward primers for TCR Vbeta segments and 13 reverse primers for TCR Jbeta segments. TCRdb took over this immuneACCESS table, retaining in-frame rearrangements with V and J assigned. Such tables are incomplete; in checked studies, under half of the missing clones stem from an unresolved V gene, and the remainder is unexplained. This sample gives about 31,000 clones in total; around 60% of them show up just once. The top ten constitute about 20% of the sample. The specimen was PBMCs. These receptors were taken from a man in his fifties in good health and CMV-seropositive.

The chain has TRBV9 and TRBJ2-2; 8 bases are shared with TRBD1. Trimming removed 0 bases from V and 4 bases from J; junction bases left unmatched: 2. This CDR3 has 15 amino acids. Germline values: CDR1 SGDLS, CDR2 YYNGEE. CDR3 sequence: CASSVGDRGTGELFF. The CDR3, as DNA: TGTGCCAGCAGCGTAGGAGACAGGGGCACCGGGGAGCTGTTTTTT. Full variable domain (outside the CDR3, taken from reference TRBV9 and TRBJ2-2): DSGVTQTPKHLITATGQRVTLRCSPRSGDLSVYWYQQSLDQGLQFLIQYYNGEERAKGNILERFSAQQFPDLHSELNLSSLELGDSALYFCASSVGDRGTGELFFGEGSRLTVL.

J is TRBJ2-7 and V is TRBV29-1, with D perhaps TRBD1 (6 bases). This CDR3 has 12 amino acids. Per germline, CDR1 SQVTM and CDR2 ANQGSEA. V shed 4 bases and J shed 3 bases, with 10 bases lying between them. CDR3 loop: CSVGTDLYEQYF. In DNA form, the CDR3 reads TGCAGCGTTGGGACAGACCTCTACGAGCAGTACTTC.

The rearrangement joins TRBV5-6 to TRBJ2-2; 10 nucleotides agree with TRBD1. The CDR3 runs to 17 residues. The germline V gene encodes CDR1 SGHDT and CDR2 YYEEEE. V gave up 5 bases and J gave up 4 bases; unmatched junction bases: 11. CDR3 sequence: CASRGGTGDRGTGELFF. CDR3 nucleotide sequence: TGTGCCAGCAGGGGTGGGACAGGGGATCGTGGCACCGGGGAGCTGTTTTTT.

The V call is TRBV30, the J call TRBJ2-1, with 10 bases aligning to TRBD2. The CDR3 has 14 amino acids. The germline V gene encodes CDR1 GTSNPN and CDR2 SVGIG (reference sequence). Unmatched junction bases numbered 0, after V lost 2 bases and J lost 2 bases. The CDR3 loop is CAWSSGRAYNEQFF. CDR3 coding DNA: TGTGCCTGGAGTAGCGGGAGGGCCTACAATGAGCAGTTCTTC. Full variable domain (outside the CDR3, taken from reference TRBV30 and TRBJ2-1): SQTIHQWPATLVQPVGSPLSLECTVEGTSNPNLYWYRQAAGRGLQLLFYSVGIGQISSEVPQNLSASRPQDRQFILSSKKLLLSDSGFYLCAWSSGRAYNEQFFGPGTRLTVL.

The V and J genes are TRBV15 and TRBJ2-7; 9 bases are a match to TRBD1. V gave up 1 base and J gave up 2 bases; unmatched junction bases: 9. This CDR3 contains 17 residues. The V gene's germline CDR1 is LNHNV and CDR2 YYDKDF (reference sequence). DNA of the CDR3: TGTGCCACCAGCAGAGCTCCGAGACAGGGGGTCCCCTACGAGCAGTACTTC. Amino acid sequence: CATSRAPRQGVPYEQYF.

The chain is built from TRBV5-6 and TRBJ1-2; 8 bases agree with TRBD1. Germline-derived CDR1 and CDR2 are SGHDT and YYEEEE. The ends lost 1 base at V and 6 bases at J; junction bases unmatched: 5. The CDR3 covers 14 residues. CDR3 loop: CASSLMTGEDGYTF. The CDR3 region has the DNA TGTGCCAGCAGCTTGATGACAGGGGAGGATGGCTACACCTTC.